The source of this TCR beta chain is a study of T cells expressing NK-cell markers. Overall study: Sequencing of TCR beta repertoires drew on sorted CD3+CD56+NKG2C+, CD3+CD56+NKG2C- and CD3+CD56-NKG2C+ T cells. Within the sequenced cohort of eight donors, seven exhibited HCMV seropositivity and one was seronegative.

A 5'RACE template switching approach incorporating UMIs was used to make TCR beta cDNA. TCRdb re-called the 5' RACE reads; every CDR3 protein appears as one record, without DNA. Recorded for this sample: about 380,000 distinct CDR3 sequences. Germline V lookup: CDR1 SGHNT, CDR2 YYREEE (reference sequence). The CDR3 spans 14 residues. The TCR comes from a man aged 18-70 years in good health. Sequencing used blood T cells: a sorted CD56 or NKG2C T cell subset, CD4+ or CD8+ T cells, or bulk PBMC T cells (not recorded which). The chain employs TRBV5-4 and TRBJ2-7. CDR3 protein: CASSRTQNSYEQYF.